A selection of T cell receptor beta chains follows, all from one sample in a study of beta chain features in type 1 diabetes. Produced via immunoSEQ multiplex PCR; TCRdb's table is partial and in-frame only. This repertoire shows tens of thousands of clones, just under 50% found once; its top ten account for 0.7%. The sample consisted of central memory CD4+ T cells from blood. All receptors come from a man aged 25-45 years with type 1 diabetes. The CDR3 runs from the conserved cysteine through the conserved F or W. D genes are given only for firm matches. Expanded clones get a size class; other rows say once, few or many, or leave the size out.

j_gene: TRBJ1-1
v_gene: TRBV11-2
d_gene: NA
abundance: NA
CDR3aa: CASSATGTRDFF
CDR3nt: TGTGCCAGCAGCGCCACCGGGACAAGGGATTTCTTT

j_gene: TRBJ1-1
v_gene: TRBV6-1
d_gene: NA
abundance: NA
CDR3aa: CASSSRAPMNTEAFF
CDR3nt: TGTGCCAGCAGTAGCAGGGCTCCCATGAACACTGAAGCTTTCTTT

j_gene: TRBJ2-7
v_gene: TRBV6-5
d_gene: TRBD1
abundance: NA
CDR3aa: CASSYSTGDRGEQYF
CDR3nt: TGTGCCAGCAGTTACTCGACGGGAGACAGGGGCGAGCAGTACTTC

j_gene: TRBJ2-1
v_gene: TRBV7-2
d_gene: TRBD2
abundance: NA
CDR3aa: CASSPTQGGATNEQFF
CDR3nt: TGTGCCAGCAGCCCGACTCAGGGAGGGGCTACAAATGAGCAGTTCTTC

j_gene: TRBJ2-5
v_gene: TRBV7-9
d_gene: NA
abundance: few
CDR3aa: CASSLHPQETQYF
CDR3nt: TGTGCCAGCAGCTTACATCCCCAAGAGACCCAGTACTTC

j_gene: TRBJ1-6
v_gene: TRBV7-2
d_gene: NA
abundance: NA
CDR3aa: CASSWGVGGSHSPLHF
CDR3nt: TGTGCCAGCAGCTGGGGGGTGGGCGGATCTCATTCACCCCTCCACTTT

j_gene: TRBJ1-3
v_gene: TRBV6-1
d_gene: TRBD1
abundance: NA
CDR3aa: CASTMTGNRNTIYF
CDR3nt: TGTGCCAGCACTATGACAGGGAATAGAAACACCATATATTTT

j_gene: TRBJ2-3
v_gene: TRBV5-1
d_gene: TRBD2
abundance: NA
CDR3aa: CASSLFTSGSDTQYF
CDR3nt: TGCGCCAGCAGCTTGTTTACTAGCGGGTCTGATACGCAGTATTTT

j_gene: TRBJ2-1
v_gene: TRBV5-1
d_gene: TRBD2
abundance: few
CDR3aa: CASSLAGGPAGEQFF
CDR3nt: TGCGCCAGCAGCTTAGCGGGAGGGCCGGCAGGGGAGCAGTTCTTC

j_gene: TRBJ2-1
v_gene: TRBV7-6
d_gene: TRBD2
abundance: NA
CDR3aa: CASSPSWSSGRIRSYNEQFF
CDR3nt: TGTGCCAGCAGCCCAAGCTGGTCTAGCGGGAGAATTAGGTCCTACAATGAGCAGTTCTTC

j_gene: TRBJ1-5
v_gene: TRBV18
d_gene: NA
abundance: NA
CDR3aa: CASSPPSTGENQPQHF
CDR3nt: TGTGCCAGCTCACCACCCAGCACGGGGGAAAATCAGCCCCAGCATTTT

j_gene: TRBJ2-5
v_gene: TRBV2
d_gene: NA
abundance: few
CDR3aa: CASSEEETQYF
CDR3nt: TGTGCCAGCAGCGAGGAAGAGACCCAGTACTTC

j_gene: TRBJ2-7
v_gene: TRBV27
d_gene: TRBD1
abundance: few
CDR3aa: CASSRPGTGSYEQYF
CDR3nt: TGTGCCAGCAGCCGCCCCGGGACAGGGTCCTACGAGCAGTACTTC

j_gene: TRBJ2-7
v_gene: TRBV30
d_gene: TRBD1
abundance: few
CDR3aa: CAWNADRAHEQYF
CDR3nt: TGTGCCTGGAATGCCGACAGGGCCCACGAGCAGTACTTC

j_gene: TRBJ2-1
v_gene: TRBV20-1
d_gene: NA
abundance: NA
CDR3aa: CSALTSNGQFF
CDR3nt: TGCAGTGCCCTCACTAGTAACGGGCAGTTCTTC

j_gene: TRBJ1-2
v_gene: TRBV5-1
d_gene: TRBD1
abundance: NA
CDR3aa: CASSLAGQGIGYTF
CDR3nt: TGCGCCAGCAGCTTGGCGGGACAGGGAATTGGCTACACCTTC

j_gene: TRBJ1-1
v_gene: TRBV7-8
d_gene: NA
abundance: NA
CDR3aa: CASSLAPSDEAFF
CDR3nt: TGTGCCAGCAGCTTAGCCCCTAGTGATGAAGCTTTCTTT

j_gene: TRBJ2-7
v_gene: TRBV2
d_gene: TRBD1
abundance: NA
CDR3aa: CASRARDRGYEQYF
CDR3nt: TGTGCCAGCAGAGCCCGGGACAGGGGTTACGAGCAGTACTTC

j_gene: TRBJ2-5
v_gene: TRBV6-1
d_gene: NA
abundance: NA
CDR3aa: CASDKVGGEETQYF
CDR3nt: TGTGCCAGCGACAAAGTGGGCGGGGAAGAGACCCAGTACTTC

j_gene: TRBJ2-6
v_gene: TRBV2
d_gene: TRBD1
abundance: NA
CDR3aa: CASSHTGVSSGANVLTF
CDR3nt: TGTGCCAGCAGTCATACAGGGGTGAGCTCTGGGGCCAACGTCCTGACTTTC

j_gene: TRBJ2-3
v_gene: TRBV2
d_gene: TRBD2
abundance: few
CDR3aa: CASIGGLATDTQYF
CDR3nt: TGTGCCAGCATTGGAGGACTAGCAACAGATACGCAGTATTTT

j_gene: TRBJ2-6
v_gene: TRBV7-9
d_gene: TRBD2
abundance: NA
CDR3aa: CASSLARGYGANVLTF
CDR3nt: TGTGCCAGCAGCTTAGCGCGGGGGTATGGGGCCAACGTCCTGACTTTC

j_gene: TRBJ2-7
v_gene: TRBV20-1
d_gene: NA
abundance: NA
CDR3aa: CSARDGGVPYF
CDR3nt: TGCAGTGCTAGAGATGGAGGGGTACCGTACTTC

j_gene: TRBJ2-1
v_gene: TRBV7-2
d_gene: NA
abundance: NA
CDR3aa: CASSYYSSSYNEQFF
CDR3nt: TGTGCCAGCAGCTATTATTCGAGCTCCTACAATGAGCAGTTCTTC

j_gene: TRBJ1-5
v_gene: TRBV28
d_gene: NA
abundance: NA
CDR3aa: CASMSQGNQPQHF
CDR3nt: TGTGCCAGCATGAGCCAGGGGAATCAGCCCCAGCATTTT

j_gene: TRBJ1-2
v_gene: TRBV5-4
d_gene: NA
abundance: NA
CDR3aa: CASSLEGGVRVNYGYTF
CDR3nt: TGTGCCAGCAGCTTGGAAGGAGGGGTCAGGGTGAACTATGGCTACACCTTC

j_gene: TRBJ2-2
v_gene: TRBV19
d_gene: NA
abundance: few
CDR3aa: CASRQGGTGELFF
CDR3nt: TGTGCCAGTAGACAGGGGGGGACCGGGGAGCTGTTTTTT

j_gene: TRBJ2-3
v_gene: TRBV5-1
d_gene: TRBD2
abundance: few
CDR3aa: CASSLGTSSGGEDTQYF
CDR3nt: TGCGCCAGCAGCTTGGGAACCTCTAGCGGGGGGGAGGATACGCAGTATTTT

j_gene: TRBJ2-1
v_gene: TRBV10-3
d_gene: TRBD2
abundance: NA
CDR3aa: CAISLTSGGASYNEQFF
CDR3nt: TGTGCCATCAGCCTAACTAGCGGGGGGGCCTCCTACAATGAGCAGTTCTTC

j_gene: TRBJ2-3
v_gene: TRBV11-3
d_gene: TRBD2
abundance: NA
CDR3aa: CASTKVAGGPRDTQYF
CDR3nt: TGTGCCAGCACTAAGGTAGCGGGGGGGCCGCGAGATACGCAGTATTTT

j_gene: TRBJ1-2
v_gene: TRBV19
d_gene: NA
abundance: once
CDR3aa: CASSPQYYGYTF
CDR3nt: TGTGCCAGTAGTCCCCAGTATTATGGCTACACCTTC

j_gene: TRBJ2-7
v_gene: TRBV2
d_gene: NA
abundance: NA
CDR3aa: CASSEAKQGPEYF
CDR3nt: TGTGCCAGCAGTGAAGCGAAACAGGGTCCGGAGTACTTC

j_gene: TRBJ2-7
v_gene: TRBV29-1
d_gene: TRBD1
abundance: NA
CDR3aa: CSVVVQGASYEQYF
CDR3nt: TGCAGCGTTGTGGTACAGGGGGCCTCCTACGAGCAGTACTTC

j_gene: TRBJ2-1
v_gene: TRBV5-5
d_gene: NA
abundance: few
CDR3aa: CASSPRRASVDNEQFF
CDR3nt: TGTGCCAGCAGCCCTCGACGTGCTAGCGTTGACAATGAGCAGTTCTTC

j_gene: TRBJ2-1
v_gene: TRBV6-1
d_gene: TRBD2
abundance: NA
CDR3aa: CASSEVAGYNEQFF
CDR3nt: TGTGCCAGCAGTGAGGTAGCGGGTTACAATGAGCAGTTCTTC

j_gene: TRBJ2-7
v_gene: TRBV10-3
d_gene: TRBD1
abundance: NA
CDR3aa: CAIKPGTGGPYEQYF
CDR3nt: TGTGCCATCAAACCCGGGACAGGGGGTCCCTACGAGCAGTACTTC

j_gene: TRBJ2-3
v_gene: TRBV19
d_gene: TRBD1
abundance: NA
CDR3aa: CASSILLGTGTDTQYF
CDR3nt: TGTGCCAGTAGTATATTATTGGGGACAGGTACAGATACGCAGTATTTT

j_gene: TRBJ2-4
v_gene: TRBV5-8
d_gene: NA
abundance: NA
CDR3aa: CASSLPGVNIQYF
CDR3nt: TGTGCCAGCAGCCTCCCAGGGGTAAACATTCAGTACTTC

j_gene: TRBJ2-1
v_gene: TRBV7-2
d_gene: NA
abundance: few
CDR3aa: CASSLARASNEQFF
CDR3nt: TGTGCCAGCAGCTTAGCGAGGGCTAGCAATGAGCAGTTCTTC

j_gene: TRBJ2-3
v_gene: TRBV2
d_gene: NA
abundance: NA
CDR3aa: CATSRWWSGSTDTQYF
CDR3nt: TGTGCCACCTCCCGGTGGTGGAGCGGCAGCACAGATACGCAGTATTTT

j_gene: TRBJ1-2
v_gene: TRBV25-1
d_gene: TRBD1
abundance: few
CDR3aa: CASSDGTAYGYTF
CDR3nt: TGTGCCAGCAGTGATGGGACAGCCTATGGCTACACCTTC

j_gene: TRBJ2-7
v_gene: TRBV4-1
d_gene: TRBD1
abundance: NA
CDR3aa: CASSQRQGSSYEQYF
CDR3nt: TGCGCCAGCAGCCAGAGACAGGGAAGCTCCTACGAGCAGTACTTC

j_gene: TRBJ1-1
v_gene: TRBV7-9
d_gene: NA
abundance: few
CDR3aa: CASSLEGGGTEAFF
CDR3nt: TGTGCCAGCAGCTTAGAGGGAGGGGGCACTGAAGCTTTCTTT

j_gene: TRBJ1-2
v_gene: TRBV6-1
d_gene: TRBD1
abundance: NA
CDR3aa: CASQTGGAGGYTF
CDR3nt: TGTGCCAGCCAGACAGGGGGCGCGGGGGGCTACACCTTC

j_gene: TRBJ1-1
v_gene: TRBV29-1
d_gene: TRBD1
abundance: NA
CDR3aa: CSVGTGGSTEAFF
CDR3nt: TGCAGCGTTGGGACAGGGGGCAGCACTGAAGCTTTCTTT

j_gene: TRBJ2-7
v_gene: TRBV7-2
d_gene: TRBD1
abundance: few
CDR3aa: CASSLGAGGYEQYF
CDR3nt: TGTGCCAGCAGCTTAGGTGCAGGGGGCTACGAGCAGTACTTC

j_gene: TRBJ2-7
v_gene: TRBV2
d_gene: NA
abundance: NA
CDR3aa: CASKSEVADVF
CDR3nt: TGTGCCAGCAAATCTGAGGTAGCGGACGTCTTC

j_gene: TRBJ2-4
v_gene: TRBV15
d_gene: NA
abundance: NA
CDR3aa: CATSRAGSGNIQYF
CDR3nt: TGTGCCACCAGCAGAGCGGGGTCAGGTAACATTCAGTACTTC

j_gene: TRBJ2-7
v_gene: TRBV4-1
d_gene: TRBD1
abundance: NA
CDR3aa: CASSQAENRGYEQYF
CDR3nt: TGCGCCAGCAGCCAAGCGGAGAACAGGGGCTACGAGCAGTACTTC

j_gene: TRBJ1-6
v_gene: TRBV6-6
d_gene: NA
abundance: NA
CDR3aa: CAGGPSGDSPLHF
CDR3nt: TGTGCCGGCGGCCCTTCGGGGGATTCACCCCTCCACTTT

j_gene: TRBJ2-5
v_gene: TRBV13
d_gene: NA
abundance: NA
CDR3aa: CASSLMGGETQYF
CDR3nt: TGTGCCAGCAGCTTAATGGGGGGAGAGACCCAGTACTTC